Presented here are 9 T cell receptor beta chains from one specimen sequenced in a study of glioma-infiltrating T cells. TCR alpha and beta CDR3 regions were amplified from RNA using iRepertoire nested multiplex PCR. Using its own MiXCR run on the multiplex PCR reads, TCRdb lists one record per CDR3 protein. The sample contains 85,000 to 110,000 distinct CDR3 sequences, about 30% of which appear only once. The sequenced material came from glioma tissue, nonneoplastic brain tissue, or PBMCs (not recorded which). The receptor source for this set is a human donor with low-grade glioma or glioblastoma, undergoing nonglioma brain surgery, or in good health (not recorded which).

A word on this clonotype: A much more abundant neighbour one base away suggests this may be a read error. The chain recombines TRBV14 with TRBJ2-3; D is ambiguous. The V gene lost 0 bases and the J gene lost 8 bases, with 6 bases spanning the gap. This CDR3 has 12 amino acids. Germline lookup yields CDR1 SGHDN and CDR2 FVKESK. CDR3 DNA: TGTGCCAGCAGCCAAGATTGGGGTACGCAGTATTTT. Its translation is CASSQDWGTQYF.

This rearrangement joins TRBV20-1 to TRBJ2-7; TRBD2 agrees at 9 bases. This CDR3 comprises 19 residues. The V and J ends lost 6 bases and 2 bases, in that order; junction bases with no gene match: 23. The germline V gene encodes CDR1 DFQATT and CDR2 SNEGSKA (reference sequence). The CDR3 protein is CSARASGDYKLFGAYEQYF. The CDR3 nucleotides are TGCAGTGCCCGGGCTAGCGGGGACTATAAGCTGTTTGGAGCCTACGAGCAGTACTTC.

This clonotype was found a few times. V usage is TRBV7-2 and J usage is TRBJ1-1; TRBD1 might be the D (6 bases). The CDR3 has 17 amino acids. Germline CDR1 reads SGHTA; CDR2 reads FQGNSA. Trimming removed 1 base from V and 3 bases from J, with 18 bases in between. The CDR3 loop is CASSLDPLPGADTEAFF. For the CDR3, the DNA is TGTGCCAGCAGCTTAGACCCCCTTCCGGGGGCGGACACTGAAGCTTTCTTT.

In this sample, this clonotype turned up a few times. This sequence joins TRBV5-1 and TRBJ2-1; 11 nucleotides align to TRBD2. After removal of 4 bases from V and 4 bases from J, the junction contained 10 bases not matched to a gene. The CDR3 has 17 residues. Per the germline V gene, CDR1 is SGHRS and CDR2 is YFSETQ. CDR3 loop: CASSSHLGTSGYNEQFF. For the CDR3, the DNA is TGCGCCAGCAGCAGTCACCTAGGGACTAGCGGATACAATGAGCAGTTCTTC.

This clonotype was picked up many times. The V and J genes are TRBV25-1 and TRBJ1-1; TRBD1 aligns across 11 bases. Germline V gives CDR1 MGHDK, CDR2 SYGVNS. This CDR3 spans 14 amino acids. V lost 8 bases, J lost 1 base, and 3 bases stayed unmatched. As DNA, the CDR3 is TGTGCCAGCGCGGGACAGGGGGGGAACACTGAAGCTTTCTTT. Amino acids: CASAGQGGNTEAFF.

This clonotype was detected many times. This chain links TRBV6-2 or TRBV6-3 with TRBJ2-5, with D perhaps matching TRBD1 (5 bases). V lost 2 bases, J lost 4 bases, and 8 bases lay in between. The CDR3 sequence is 13 residues long. Germline V gene data show CDR1 as MNHEY and CDR2 as SVGEGT. The CDR3 is CASSYQGPETQYF. The DNA for the CDR3 is TGTGCCAGCAGTTACCAGGGCCCAGAGACCCAGTACTTC.

V is TRBV2 and J is TRBJ1-5, with TRBD1 matching 8 bases. Germline values: CDR1 SNHLY, CDR2 FYNNEI. V lost 5 bases to trimming and J lost 2 bases; unmatched junction nucleotides: 5. The CDR3 is made up of 15 amino acids. The CDR3 protein is CASSLQGGGNQPQHF. The CDR3 coding sequence is TGTGCCAGCAGTCTACAGGGGGGGGGCAATCAGCCCCAGCATTTT.

This clonotype ranks as medium-sized. The gene calls are TRBV4-3 and TRBJ2-7; D is undetermined. Germline V gives CDR1 LGHNA, CDR2 YSLEER. The germline V and J ends were trimmed by 1 base and 0 bases, with 10 bases remaining between them. The CDR3 length is 15 residues. CDR3 sequence reads: CASSQVVGASYEQYF. CDR3 nucleotides: TGCGCCAGCAGCCAAGTAGTCGGCGCCTCCTACGAGCAGTACTTC.

This clonotype is judged medium-sized (0.01 to 0.1%). The chain has TRBV20-1 and TRBJ1-1; 9 positions agree with TRBD1. The CDR3 spans 10 residues. In germline, CDR1 is DFQATT, CDR2 SNEGSKA (reference sequence). The V gene end was trimmed by 6 bases and the J gene end by 11 bases; junction bases not matched to a gene: 4. Here the CDR3 reads CSAGQGGAFF. The CDR3 region has the DNA TGCAGTGCGGGACAGGGCGGCGCTTTCTTT.